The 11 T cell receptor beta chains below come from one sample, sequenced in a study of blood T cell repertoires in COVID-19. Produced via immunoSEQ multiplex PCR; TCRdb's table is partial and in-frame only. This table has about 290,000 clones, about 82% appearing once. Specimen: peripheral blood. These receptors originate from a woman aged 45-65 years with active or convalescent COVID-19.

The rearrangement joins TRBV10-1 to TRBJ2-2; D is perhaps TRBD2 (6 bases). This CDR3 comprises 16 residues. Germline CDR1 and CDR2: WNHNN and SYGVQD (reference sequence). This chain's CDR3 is CSGSPPGGSGTGELFF. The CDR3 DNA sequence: TGCTCGGGCTCTCCCCCTGGGGGGAGTGGAACCGGGGAGCTGTTTTTT.

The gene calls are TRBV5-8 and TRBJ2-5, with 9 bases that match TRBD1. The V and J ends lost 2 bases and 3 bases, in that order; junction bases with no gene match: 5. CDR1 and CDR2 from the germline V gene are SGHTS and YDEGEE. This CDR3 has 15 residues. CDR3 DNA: TGTGCCAGCAGCTTCCTACGGGACAGGGAAGAGACCCAGTACTTC. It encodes CASSFLRDREETQYF.

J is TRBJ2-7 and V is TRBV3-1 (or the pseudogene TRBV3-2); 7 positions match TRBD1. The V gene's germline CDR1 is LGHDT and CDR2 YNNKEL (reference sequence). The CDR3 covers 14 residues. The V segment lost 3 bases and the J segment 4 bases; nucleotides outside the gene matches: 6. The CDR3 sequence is CASSHWDSQYEQYF. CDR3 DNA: TGTGCCAGCAGCCACTGGGACAGCCAGTACGAGCAGTACTTC.

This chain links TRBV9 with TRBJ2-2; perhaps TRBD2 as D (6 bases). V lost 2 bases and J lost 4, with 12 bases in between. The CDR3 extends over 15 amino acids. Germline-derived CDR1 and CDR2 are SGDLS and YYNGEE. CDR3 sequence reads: CASSVGRQSTGELFF. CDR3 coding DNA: TGTGCCAGCAGCGTTGGGAGGCAGAGCACCGGGGAGCTGTTTTTT.

This CDR3 reads CASGLVQAEQYF. CDR3 nucleotide sequence: TGTGCCAGCGGACTAGTCCAAGCCGAGCAGTACTTC. The genes are TRBV6-5 and TRBJ2-7; TRBD2 agrees at 7 bases. This CDR3 has 12 residues. The ends lost 8 bases at V and 6 bases at J; junction bases unmatched: 7. Germline CDR1 is MNHEY and CDR2 is SVGAGI.

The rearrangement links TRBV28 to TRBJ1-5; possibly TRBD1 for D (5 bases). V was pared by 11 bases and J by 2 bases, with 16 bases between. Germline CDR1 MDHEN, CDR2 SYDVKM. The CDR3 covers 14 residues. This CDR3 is CASTRGNRNQPQHF. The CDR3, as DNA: TGTGCCTCCACCCGGGGGAATCGCAATCAGCCCCAGCATTTT.

For the CDR3, the DNA is TGTGCCAGCAGCGACAGGGTTGGGGACACTGAAGCTTTCTTT. Amino acids: CASSDRVGDTEAFF. The chain has TRBV5-4 and TRBJ1-1; 7 positions match TRBD1. V lost 4 bases, J lost 3 bases, and 6 bases stayed unmatched. Germline values: CDR1 SGHNT, CDR2 YYREEE (reference sequence). CDR3 length equals 14 residues.

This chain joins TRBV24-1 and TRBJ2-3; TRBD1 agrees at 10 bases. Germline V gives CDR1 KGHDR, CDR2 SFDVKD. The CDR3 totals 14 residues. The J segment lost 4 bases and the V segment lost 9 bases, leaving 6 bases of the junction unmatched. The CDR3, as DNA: TGTGCCACCCAGACAGGGGGCCTCGCAGATACGCAGTATTTT. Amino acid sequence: CATQTGGLADTQYF.

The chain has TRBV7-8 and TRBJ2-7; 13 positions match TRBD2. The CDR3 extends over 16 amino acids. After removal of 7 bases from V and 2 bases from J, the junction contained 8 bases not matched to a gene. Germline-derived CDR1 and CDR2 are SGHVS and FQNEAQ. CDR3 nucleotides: TGTGCCAGCAAGTTAGGGACTAGCGGGGCGACCTACGAGCAGTACTTC. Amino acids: CASKLGTSGATYEQYF.

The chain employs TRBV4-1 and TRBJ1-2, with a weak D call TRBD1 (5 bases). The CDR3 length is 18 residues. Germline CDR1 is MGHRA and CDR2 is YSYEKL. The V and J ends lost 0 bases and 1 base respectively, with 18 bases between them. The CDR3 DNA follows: TGCGCCAGCAGCCAAGAGGTGGGGCAACCGAAACTTAACTATGGCTACACCTTC. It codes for CASSQEVGQPKLNYGYTF.

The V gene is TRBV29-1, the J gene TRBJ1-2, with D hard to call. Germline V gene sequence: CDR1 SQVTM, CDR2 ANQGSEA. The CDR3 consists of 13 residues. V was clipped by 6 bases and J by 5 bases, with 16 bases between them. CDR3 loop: CSVVASGRYGYTF. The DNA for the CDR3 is TGCAGCGTCGTCGCCTCCGGGAGGTATGGCTACACCTTC. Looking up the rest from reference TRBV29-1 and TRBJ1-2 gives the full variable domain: SAVISQKPSRDICQRGTSLTIQCQVDSQVTMMFWYRQQPGQSLTLIATANQGSEATYESGFVIDKFPISRPNLTFSTLTVSNMSPEDSSIYLCSVVASGRYGYTFGSGTRLTVV.